This T cell receptor beta chain was found in a study of persistence of HIV-infected CD4 T cells (TCRdb year 2020). The study in broad terms: The median time the participants had spent on suppressive ART was 8 years. Proviral sequencing was used to assess clonality among infected cells, whereas TCRbeta sequencing gauged the clonality of all cells within each sorted population. Apart from a couple of participants who underwent leukapheresis at a single time point, peripheral blood samples of up to roughly 180 mL were collected from participants at multiple time points. Cross-participant TCR cluster analysis included 8 participants for CMV and over five participants for Gag. The study isolated CMV- and HIV-1 Gag-responding CD4+ T cells from ART-treated individuals to examine antigen-driven clonal expansion of HIV-1-infected cells. Results and caveats for the whole study, not just this receptor: Enrichment of degenerate expanded CDR3beta sequences was found in antigen-responding cells, suggesting convergent selection of CD4+ responses to CMV and Gag. Few individuals were included in the study, and only a limited range of antigens was tested. Within the same sorted populations, how oligoclonal the TCRs were correlated with how oligoclonal the proviruses were. TCRbeta richness in CMV- and Gag-responding cells was significantly lower than in anti-CD3/anti-CD28-responding cells; CMV-responding cells had higher oligoclonality than CD3/CD28-stimulated and Gag-responding cells. Bulk TCR analyses could not be limited to the rare CMV-responding cells that actually contained HIV-1 proviruses.

Trimming leaves V shorter by 4 bases and J shorter by 8 bases, with the junction holding 7 bases beyond the gene matches. The CDR3, cysteine through phenylalanine, is 13 amino acids long. Only CDR3 DNA is held: 39 bases, read in frame from base 1. Via the germline V gene (reference sequence), CDR1 is LGHDT and CDR2 YNNKEL. Regarding this clone: No cognate antigen has been identified for it. Per-base qualities were not stored, and no clone one base away is much larger.

TCRbeta repertoires were sequenced from genomic DNA with the immunoSEQ hsTCRB assay version 4 in survey mode. For TCRbeta sequencing, genomic DNA was diluted to about 10 ng/uL, with up to 1 ug used per sample. Turning to the authors' computational methods: ImmunoSeq Analyzer 3.0 was used for analysis of TCRbeta data, and diversity was computed on productive nucleotide rearrangements. Using the Immunarch R package, lower-bound TCR diversity was estimated with the improved Chao index and clonality was estimated with the Gini coefficient. When different nucleotide rearrangements encoded the same CDR3beta amino acid sequence, each rearrangement was treated as a distinct clonotype. Differential abundance analysis identified TCRbeta sequences significantly enriched in antigen-responding cells relative to anti-CD3/anti-CD28-activated cells. Using predicted peptide-MHC specificity as the basis, GLIPH2 grouped TCRs into clusters, both for each participant individually and for the merged data sets that combined participants. TCRdb took over this immuneACCESS table, retaining in-frame rearrangements with V and J assigned. Such tables are incomplete; in checked studies, under half of the missing clones stem from an unresolved V gene, and the remainder is unexplained. That table supplies the V and J calls and clone size; D and trimming were determined from the DNA. The sample table lists just under 20,000 clones, around 82% of them with a count of one. The top ten clones comprise roughly 7% of the sample.

The treatment or condition tag for this specimen amounts to: suppressive antiretroviral therapy. Lysates of CMV-infected fibroblasts were used at around 10 ug/mL for cell stimulation. CD4+ T cells that responded were sorted based on upregulation of both CD40 ligand and CD69. HIV-1-infected adults in whom suppressive ART had been started during chronic infection were enrolled as participants. Plasma HIV-1 RNA had been undetectable (below 50 copies/mL) in participants for at least 4 years. To be included, participants needed a CD4+ T cell count above 400 cells/uL and a positive CMV serology. Before stimulation, PBMCs were isolated using density centrifugation and depleted of CD8+ T cells. For approximately 18 hours, CD8-depleted PBMCs were stimulated with anti-CD28/CD49d costimulation, a CD40-blocking antibody, and enfuvirtide, which was added to prevent new infections. Cell sorting was performed on a Beckman Coulter MoFlo Legacy or XDP sorter, and dead cells were excluded with propidium iodide. For samples with more than one million cells, genomic DNA was extracted with the QIAamp DNA Mini Kit, and for all other samples the Quick-DNA Microprep Kit was used.

The sequence links TRBV3-1 (or the pseudogene TRBV3-2) to TRBJ1-1; TRBD1 aligns with 7 central bases. The sample in question was CD4+ T cells sorted from PBMCs after roughly 19-hour stimulation, obtained from a patient who received antiretroviral therapy. The label giving this sample's cell subset or site can be read as: CD40L+CD69+ CD4 T cells responding to CMV lysate. The sequence derives from an adult man with HIV who was CMV-seropositive. The CDR3 is CASSPATGIEAFF. The DNA reads TGTGCCAGCAGCCCCGCGACAGGGATCGAAGCTTTCTTT.